Following are 13 T cell receptor beta chains from one sample sequenced in a study of cytomegalovirus exposure and HLA in healthy donors. The PCR ran on 60 Vbeta and 13 Jbeta primers. The assay was immunoSEQ multiplex PCR, and TCRdb's table has in-frame clones only and misses some. In the table there are about 99,000 clones, around 79% of which are singletons. The specimen was PBMCs. All receptors come from a man in his 60s in good health and CMV-seropositive.

The chain combines TRBV5-1 with TRBJ1-4; 8 bases are a match to TRBD1. The junction had 6 bases not matched to a gene; V was cut back by 4 bases and J by 4 bases. The CDR3 has 15 amino acids. Germline V gene data show CDR1 as SGHRS and CDR2 as YFSETQ. CDR3 bases: TGCGCCAGCAGCCGGACAGGGAATGATAATGAAAAACTGTTTTTT. Translation gives CASSRTGNDNEKLFF.

The chain carries TRBV5-1 and TRBJ1-2; 7 bases map to TRBD1. V trimming: 0 bases; J trimming: 2 bases; junction bases outside the gene matches: 1. This CDR3 region has 14 residues. Germline CDR1 and CDR2: SGHRS and YFSETQ. The CDR3 DNA reads as TGCGCCAGCAGCTTGGAGGGACAGAACTATGGCTACACCTTC. It yields the protein CASSLEGQNYGYTF.

This chain joins TRBV18 and TRBJ1-1; 8 nucleotides agree with TRBD1. The trim removed 7 bases at V and 3 bases at J, leaving 7 bases unmatched. This CDR3 is built from 14 residues. Germline V lookup: CDR1 KGHSH, CDR2 LQKENI. The CDR3 protein is CASLRQGKDTEAFF. CDR3 DNA sequence: TGTGCCAGCTTACGACAGGGGAAGGACACTGAAGCTTTCTTT.

The CDR3 loop reads CASSPRAQGTVNTEAFF. CDR3 coding DNA: TGTGCCAGCTCACCACGGGCCCAGGGCACGGTGAACACTGAAGCTTTCTTT. The V gene is TRBV18, the J gene TRBJ1-1, with a possible D match to TRBD1 (5 bases). V was shortened by 1 base and J by 0 bases, with 15 bases between the two germline ends. CDR1 is KGHSH, CDR2 LQKENI, per germline. CDR3 size: 17 residues.

The V gene is TRBV10-3, the J gene TRBJ2-7; D is unclear. This CDR3 is built from 14 residues. Germline loops: CDR1 ENHRY, CDR2 SYGVKD. V lost 4 bases and J lost 0, with 10 bases in between. The CDR3 is CAISGDSSSYEQYF. Written as DNA, the CDR3 is TGTGCCATCAGTGGCGACTCGAGCTCCTACGAGCAGTACTTC.

The V gene is TRBV28, the J gene TRBJ1-1; D is uncertain. Trimming removed 6 bases at V and 1 base at J, with 15 bases between. The CDR3 contains 15 residues. Per the germline V gene, CDR1 is MDHEN and CDR2 is SYDVKM. This CDR3 reads CASRRGGSRNTEAFF. In DNA, the CDR3 is TGTGCCAGCAGACGGGGAGGCAGTAGGAACACTGAAGCTTTCTTT.

CDR3 nucleotide sequence: TGTGCCTGGAGTCCCCCGGGGGGAGGGAACACTGAAGCTTTCTTT. Translated: CAWSPPGGGNTEAFF. This chain links TRBV30 with TRBJ1-1; maybe TRBD1 (5 bases). Looked up from germline, CDR1 is GTSNPN and CDR2 is SVGIG (reference sequence). V was pared by 2 bases and J by 1 base, with 14 bases between. This CDR3 is built from 15 residues.

The chain links TRBV23-1 to TRBJ1-5, with D unclear. TRBV23-1 is an ORF for which the function is uncertain. Trimming took off 4 bases at V and 7 bases at J, with 11 bases between the two ends. The CDR3 has 13 amino acids. The CDR3 here is CASSPSGVQPQHF. In DNA, the CDR3 is TGCGCCAGCAGTCCCTCGGGAGTACAGCCCCAGCATTTT.

The chain uses TRBV2 and TRBJ1-2, with 7 bases that match TRBD1. Germline CDR1 and CDR2: SNHLY and FYNNEI. The length of the CDR3 is 16 residues. The J segment lost 1 base and the V segment lost 5 bases, leaving 10 bases of the junction unmatched. CDR3 in DNA: TGTGCCAGCAGTCAATCCCGGGACAGATTTAACTATGGCTACACCTTC. Residues: CASSQSRDRFNYGYTF.

V and J are TRBV19 and TRBJ1-1; D unclear. V gave up 2 bases and J gave up 4 bases, with 11 bases separating them. CDR1 and CDR2 (germline): LNHDA, SQIVND (reference sequence). This CDR3 spans 14 amino acids. As DNA, the CDR3 is TGTGCCAGTAGTATATTAACCGAGGGCACTGAAGCTTTCTTT. This codes for CASSILTEGTEAFF.

CDR3 DNA sequence: TGCGCCAGCAGCCCCAGCTTGGCCAGCGGGGGGGCCGGGGAGCAGTTCTTC. It yields the protein CASSPSLASGGAGEQFF. The rearrangement links TRBV5-1 to TRBJ2-1; 10 bases are a match to TRBD2. The germline V gene encodes CDR1 SGHRS and CDR2 YFSETQ. V gave up 4 bases and J gave up 10 bases; unmatched junction bases: 17. The CDR3 totals 17 residues.

The V and J genes are TRBV10-1 and TRBJ2-3; D gene uncertain. CDR1 is WNHNN, CDR2 SYGVQD, per germline (reference sequence). V was trimmed by 2 bases and J by 2 bases, leaving 5 bases between them. This CDR3 comprises 13 residues. The CDR3 sequence is CASSEPYTDTQYF. DNA of the CDR3: TGCGCCAGCAGTGAGCCTTACACAGATACGCAGTATTTT.

The chain uses TRBV19 and TRBJ2-5; a weak D match, TRBD1 (5 bases). The DNA matches TRBJ2-7 better at its end, which makes the J call doubtful. This CDR3 spans 15 amino acids. Germline-derived CDR1 and CDR2 are LNHDA and SQIVND (reference sequence). CDR3 protein: CASSTLGGAAYEQYF. CDR3 nucleotide sequence: TGTGCCAGTAGTACCCTTGGTGGGGCCGCCTACGAGCAGTACTTC.